A selection of T cell receptor beta chains follows, all from one sample in a study of OX40 agonist ivuxolimab in advanced cancers. Measured with immunoSEQ multiplex PCR; TCRdb has only the in-frame clones, and not every one. The sample contains tens of thousands of clones, more than 65% of which appear only once. Sequencing was performed on CD4+ or CD8+ T cells sorted from blood, taken in a trial of the OX40 agonist ivuxolimab. The origin of the receptors is an adult with an advanced solid tumor such as melanoma, head and neck, liver or kidney cancer. CDR3s include the opening cysteine and the closing phenylalanine or tryptophan. D genes are given only for firm matches. Size is stated for part of the rows, as once, few or many counts, or as a class when the clone is expanded.

V gene,J gene,clone size,D gene,CDR3 protein,CDR3 DNA
TRBV10-3,TRBJ1-1,-,-,CAISGQGLLGTEAFF,TGTGCCATCAGTGGGCAGGGTTTGCTCGGTACTGAAGCTTTCTTT
TRBV6-5,TRBJ1-2,-,-,CASAIRTTNYGYTF,TGTGCCAGCGCGATCAGGACCACTAACTATGGCTACACCTTC
TRBV6-5,TRBJ1-2,-,-,CASSSPNYGYTF,TGTGCCAGCAGCTCCCCGAACTATGGCTACACCTTC
TRBV2,TRBJ1-6,once,-,CASTEGGFGYNSPLHF,TGTGCCAGCACCGAAGGGGGGTTCGGCTATAATTCACCCCTCCACTTT
TRBV7-3,TRBJ1-3,-,-,CASSLSGGNTIYF,TGTGCCAGCAGCTTAAGCGGCGGAAACACCATATATTTT
TRBV19,TRBJ1-2,-,-,CASSIAQPYYGYTF,TGTGCCAGTAGTATTGCACAGCCGTACTATGGCTACACCTTC
TRBV6-5,TRBJ1-2,-,-,CASSYSGTGLRYGYTF,TGTGCCAGCAGTTACTCGGGAACAGGGTTACGGTATGGCTACACCTTC
TRBV11-2,TRBJ2-7,-,-,CASSLGGSVHEQYF,TGTGCCAGCAGCTTAGGAGGGTCAGTCCACGAGCAGTACTTC
TRBV7-8,TRBJ1-4,once,-,CASSPEGATNEKLFF,TGTGCCAGCAGCCCGGAAGGCGCAACTAATGAAAAACTGTTTTTT
TRBV5-1,TRBJ2-1,-,-,CASTPAGTSYNEQFF,TGCGCCAGCACCCCGGCTGGGACCTCCTACAATGAGCAGTTCTTC